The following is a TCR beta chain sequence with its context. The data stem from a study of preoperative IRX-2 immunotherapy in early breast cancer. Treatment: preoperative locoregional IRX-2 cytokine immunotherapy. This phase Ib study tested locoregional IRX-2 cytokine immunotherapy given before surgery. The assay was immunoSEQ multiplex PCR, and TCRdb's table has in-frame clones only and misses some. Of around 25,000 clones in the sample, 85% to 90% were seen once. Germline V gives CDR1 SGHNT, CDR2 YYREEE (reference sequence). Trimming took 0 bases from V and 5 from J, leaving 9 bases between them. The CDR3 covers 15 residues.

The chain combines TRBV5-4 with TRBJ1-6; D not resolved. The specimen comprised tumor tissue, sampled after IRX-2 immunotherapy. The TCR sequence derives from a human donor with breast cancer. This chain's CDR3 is CASSLGTGNNSPLHF. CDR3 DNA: TGTGCCAGCAGCTTGGGGACGGGGAATAATTCACCCCTCCACTTT.